The entry below gives a single T cell receptor (beta chain) sequence along with its context. Its specificity is not known. These data are taken from a study of long-term antiretroviral therapy in people with HIV. They ran version v3.0 of the immunoSEQ assay at survey level. Assay used: immunoSEQ multiplex PCR; TCRdb lists only in-frame clones, some missing. The sample lists about 15,000 clones, approximately 90% occurring once. Findings and caveats of the study: Dominating the repertoire at all time points were the clones that expanded before ART.

This CDR3 is built from 17 residues. Looked up from germline, CDR1 is SGHVS and CDR2 is FQNEAQ. Trimming took 4 bases from V and 4 from J; bases not matched to a gene: 11. The rearrangement joins TRBV7-8 to TRBJ1-5, with 9 bases aligning to TRBD1. Sequenced here: unsorted PBMCs, sampled 0.6 years after starting antiretroviral therapy. The receptor was isolated from a woman aged 40 to 50 with HIV. CDR3 DNA sequence: TGTGCCAGCAGCTCAGCTAAAGGGACAGGGTTTAATCAGCCCCAGCATTTT. Translating gives CASSSAKGTGFNQPQHF.